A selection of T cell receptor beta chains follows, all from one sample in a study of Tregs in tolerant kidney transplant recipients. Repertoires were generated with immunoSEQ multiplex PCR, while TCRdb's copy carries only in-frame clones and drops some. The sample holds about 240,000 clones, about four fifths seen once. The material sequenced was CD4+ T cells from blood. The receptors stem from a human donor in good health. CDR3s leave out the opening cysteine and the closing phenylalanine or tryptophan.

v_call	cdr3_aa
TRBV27	ASTQSSYNSPLH
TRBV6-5	ASSQQGAANYGYT
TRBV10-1	ASSEPDRADTQY
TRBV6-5	ASSYSRRGLAEQY
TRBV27	ASLSSLAGGLIREQF
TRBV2	ASRVTGSGSYEQY
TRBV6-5	ASSYWERQPQH
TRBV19	ASSRGQNNEKLF
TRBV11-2	ASSLQTTSGRALDTQY
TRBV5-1	ASSLTGQFSDTQY
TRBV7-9	ASSPNRGLSYNEQF
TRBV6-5	ASSYRRLQPQH
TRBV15	ATSRGQGSSEQY
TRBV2	ASSEVAGAKY
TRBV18	ASSPGQGYYNEQF
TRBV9	ASSRDLREGNTIY
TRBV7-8	ASSVLAGGTDTQY
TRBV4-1	ASSQGGQVIGSPLH
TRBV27	ASSANGAWGNTIY
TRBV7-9	ASSFGGLGANYGYT
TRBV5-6	ASSFAQGWSGNTIY
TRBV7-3	ASSLSRGLGSDTQY
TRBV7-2	ASSSQGATNSPLH
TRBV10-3	AISESAGSTSYNEQF
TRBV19	ASRDRENQPQH
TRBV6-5	ASSYIQKNYGYT
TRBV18	ASSLLPLEGQGSGANVLT
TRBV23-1	ASSPKIGLLWRQPQH
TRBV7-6	ASSLARASGRSYNEQF
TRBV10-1	ASSESRGYEQY
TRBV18	ASSPRGQGASNYGYT
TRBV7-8	ASSLGTGNQPQH
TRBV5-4	ASSPGLAGPVRGSYNEQF
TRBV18	ASSPLDSGANVLT
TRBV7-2	ASAPLALEAF
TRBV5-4	ASSLDPKNIQY
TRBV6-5	ASSYSWTGANYGYT
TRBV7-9	ASSLGTGVPSQPQH
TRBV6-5	ASSDQQGRTEAF
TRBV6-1	ASIPTTLDDTQY
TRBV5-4	ASSYDPKGNTEAF
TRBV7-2	ASSLGLASYEQY